The table lists the clone carrying this TCR beta chain with a count of one. Its antigen is not identified. With V trimmed by 6 bases and J by 6 bases, 8 bases remained unmatched. Germline assignment: CDR1 SQVTM and CDR2 ANQGSEA. CDR3 length equals 13 residues. Following RNA extraction, reverse transcription yielded cDNA that acted as the sequencing template. Libraries were prepared by immunoSEQ multiplex PCR; TCRdb keeps only in-frame clonotypes and omits some of them. The sample comprises 200,000 to 250,000 clones, around three fifths of which are singletons, and around 1.4% rests with the top ten. The entry originates in a study of CD8+ T cells in alopecia areata. General study points: Scalp sequencing captures resident alphabeta T cells of normal skin too. Baseline CD8+ expansion's link to response remains uncertain, as there was one nonresponder.

The sample's treatment: oral pan-JAK inhibitor, 5-10 mg twice daily. Peripheral blood and lesional scalp punch biopsies were taken from alopecia areata patients. Sorting of CD4+ and CD8+ T cells was performed on PBMCs. This sample comprised CD4+ T cells sorted from blood, obtained at week 4, from a patient treated with tofacitinib. The TCR comes from a human donor with alopecia areata. The V gene is TRBV29-1, the J gene TRBJ1-2, with TRBD1 matching over 9 bases. Here the CDR3 DNA reads TGCAGCGTATTACAGGGGGCGTATGATGGCTACACCTTC. This codes for CSVLQGAYDGYTF.